This TCR beta chain was recorded in a study of blood T cells in healthy people across ages. Regarding the study as a whole: When set beside aged donors, long-lived donors presented more naive CD4+ cells and higher diversity.

A minimum of 5 micrograms of total RNA was extracted per sample. This clonotype has ten or more counts. Its antigen is still unknown. Combining a sample-barcoded 5' primer with a J-beta primer mix, a second PCR ran for roughly 7 to 12 cycles. Carrying 12 random nucleotides, a template-switch adaptor labeled each individual cDNA molecule. Using its own MiXCR run on the 5' RACE reads, TCRdb lists one record per CDR3 protein. The sample has hundreds of thousands of distinct CDR3 sequences; 35% to 50% are singletons. The CDR3 has 17 amino acids. Losses at the gene ends were 8 bases for V and 8 bases for J; bases not matched to a gene: 19. CDR1 and CDR2 (germline): MNHEY, SVGEGT.

V and J are TRBV6-2 or TRBV6-3 and TRBJ2-3; 10 positions match TRBD2. The sequence was collected from a man older than 75 in good health. Sequencing input: blood. The CDR3 nucleotides read TGTGCCAGCCATAGGATCAGCGGGAGGGCCGCCCCCGGTACGCAGTATTTT. Its translation is CASHRISGRAAPGTQYF.